What follows is one T cell receptor beta chain and its context. In TCRdb, the PCR reads were re-called with MiXCR into one record per CDR3 protein. The table has about 630,000 distinct CDR3 sequences, 25% seen once. This CDR3 spans 19 amino acids. Trimming removed 8 bases at V and 4 bases at J, with 30 bases between. This sample was taken from a study of molecular identifiers for immune sequencing clone quantification. This receptor was taken from a human donor in good health. Some libraries in this study had Jurkat cell RNA spiked in. The chain combines TRBV12-3 or TRBV12-4 with TRBJ2-1; a possible D gene is TRBD2 (7 bases). Sequences were obtained from naive CD8+ T cells from blood, with Jurkat cell RNA spiked in. The subset was: FACS-sorted CD8+CD4-CCR7+CD45RA+ naive T cells. CDR3 in DNA: TGTGCCAGCGCACTCTATGAGGGGGGGGCCTCTGGCCAATACAATGAGCAGTTCTTC. As protein: CASALYEGGASGQYNEQFF.